The entry below gives a single TCR beta chain sequence along with its context. This sample stems from a study of CD8+CD57+ T cells in acquired aplastic anemia. Across the study: Quantities of DNA derived from sorted CD4+ and CD8+ cells averaged approximately 3.3 ug.

The germline V gene has CDR1 DFQATT and CDR2 SNEGSKA (reference sequence). CDR3 length equals 12 residues. With 5 bases removed from V and 9 bases from J, the gap between germline ends came to 14 bases. Only patients with CD8+CD57+ cell expansion on flow cytometry were chosen for sequencing. A severe acquired aplastic anemia diagnosis applied to all patients. Patients were treatment-naive when blood was sampled. TCR beta VDJ and CDR3 were profiled, and genomic DNA was the template. TCRdb used MiXCR to reprocess the reads, holding one entry per CDR3 protein. The sample holds approximately 300,000 distinct CDR3 sequences, 56% seen once.

This clonotype was sampled from a human donor with aplastic anemia. What was sequenced was sorted CD4+, CD8+, or CD8+CD57+ T cells (not recorded which) from PBMCs. The V call is TRBV20-1, the J call TRBJ2-1, with a possible D match to TRBD1 (6 bases). Written as DNA, the CDR3 is TGCAGTGCTGAACCACTCAGGGGTGAGCAGTTCTTC. Amino acid sequence: CSAEPLRGEQFF.